The present T cell receptor (beta chain) was sequenced within a study of vaccination and CD4 T cells after COVID-19. Study-level information: Post-COVID samples were collected a median about 95 days following diagnosis, spanning 35 to 161.

Described treatment: roughly ten-day PBMC culture with coronavirus spike peptide pools or control peptides (ViraFEST assay). Spanning March to December 2020, the positive PCR dates came before US Alpha, Beta and Delta variants. Cultured CD4+ T cell DNA was sequenced using the Oncomine TCR Beta short-read assay. Each CDR3 protein is one row after TCRdb ran MiXCR on the PCR reads. The sample includes approximately 26,000 distinct CDR3 sequences, 40% to 45% seen only once; the top ten take about a tenth. As regards this clonotype: Antigen specificity is unknown.

Germline V CDR1 and CDR2: SGHTA, FQGNSA. The CDR3 is made up of 16 amino acids. J lost 0 bases, V lost 2 bases, and 3 bases had no gene match. The chain combines TRBV7-2 with TRBJ2-1; 8 bases are a match to TRBD2. This clonotype originated in a human donor who had recovered from COVID-19. The material sequenced was CD4+ T cells from blood, cultured in vitro. This CDR3 is CASSLTLAGSYNEQFF. Here the CDR3 DNA reads TGTGCCAGCAGCTTAACCCTAGCGGGCTCCTACAATGAGCAGTTCTTC.